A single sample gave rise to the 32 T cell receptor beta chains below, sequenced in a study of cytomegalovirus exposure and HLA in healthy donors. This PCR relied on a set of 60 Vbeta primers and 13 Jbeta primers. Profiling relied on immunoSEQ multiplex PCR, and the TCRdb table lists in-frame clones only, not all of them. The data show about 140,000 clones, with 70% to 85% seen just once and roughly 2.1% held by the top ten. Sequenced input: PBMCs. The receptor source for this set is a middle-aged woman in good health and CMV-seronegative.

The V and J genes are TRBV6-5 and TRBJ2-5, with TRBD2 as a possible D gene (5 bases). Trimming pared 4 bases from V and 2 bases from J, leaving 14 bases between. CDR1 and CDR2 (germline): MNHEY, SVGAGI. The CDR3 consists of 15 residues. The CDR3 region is CASSSLPSRQETQYF. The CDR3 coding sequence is TGTGCCAGCAGTTCCCTGCCTAGCCGTCAAGAGACCCAGTACTTC.

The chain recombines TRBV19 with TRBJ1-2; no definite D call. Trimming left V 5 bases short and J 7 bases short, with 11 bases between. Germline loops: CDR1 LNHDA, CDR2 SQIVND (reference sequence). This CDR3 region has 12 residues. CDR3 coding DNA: TGTGCCAGTAGTGAGAACAGTTTTGGCTACACCTTC. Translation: CASSENSFGYTF.

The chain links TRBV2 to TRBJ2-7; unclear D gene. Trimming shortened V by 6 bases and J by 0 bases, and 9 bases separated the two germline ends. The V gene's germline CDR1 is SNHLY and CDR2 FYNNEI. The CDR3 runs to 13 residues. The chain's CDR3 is CASRIRSSYEQYF. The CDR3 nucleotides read TGTGCCAGCAGAATAAGGAGCTCCTACGAGCAGTACTTC.

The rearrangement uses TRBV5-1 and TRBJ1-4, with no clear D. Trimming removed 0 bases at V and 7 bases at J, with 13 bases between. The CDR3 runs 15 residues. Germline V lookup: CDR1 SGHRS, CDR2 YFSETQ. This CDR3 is CASSLGGYSLEKLFF. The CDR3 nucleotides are TGCGCCAGCAGCTTGGGTGGCTACAGCCTTGAAAAACTGTTTTTT.

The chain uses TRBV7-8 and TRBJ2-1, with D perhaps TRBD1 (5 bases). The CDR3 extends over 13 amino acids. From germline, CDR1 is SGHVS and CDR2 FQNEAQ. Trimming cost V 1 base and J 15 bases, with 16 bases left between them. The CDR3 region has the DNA TGTGCCAGCAGCTTAGACCTGACAGTCTCAATGTTCTTC. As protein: CASSLDLTVSMFF.

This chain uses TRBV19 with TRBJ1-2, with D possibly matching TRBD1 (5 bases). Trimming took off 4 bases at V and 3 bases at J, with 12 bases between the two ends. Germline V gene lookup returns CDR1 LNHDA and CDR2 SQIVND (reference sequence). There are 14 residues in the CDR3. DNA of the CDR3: TGTGCCAGTAGTACCGACAGACCCTACTATGGCTACACCTTC. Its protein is CASSTDRPYYGYTF.

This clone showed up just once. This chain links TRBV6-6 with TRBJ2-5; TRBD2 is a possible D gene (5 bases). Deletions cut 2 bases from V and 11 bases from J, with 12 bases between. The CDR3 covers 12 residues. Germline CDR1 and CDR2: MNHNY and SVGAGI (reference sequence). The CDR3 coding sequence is TGTGCCAGCAGTTACGAGGGCCCGGGGCAGTACTTC. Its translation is CASSYEGPGQYF.

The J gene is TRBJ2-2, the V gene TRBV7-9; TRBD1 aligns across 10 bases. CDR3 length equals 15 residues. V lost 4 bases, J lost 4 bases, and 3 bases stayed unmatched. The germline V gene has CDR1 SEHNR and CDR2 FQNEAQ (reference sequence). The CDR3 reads CASSSDRGPTGELFF. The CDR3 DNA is TGTGCCAGCAGCTCCGACAGGGGGCCCACCGGGGAGCTGTTTTTT.

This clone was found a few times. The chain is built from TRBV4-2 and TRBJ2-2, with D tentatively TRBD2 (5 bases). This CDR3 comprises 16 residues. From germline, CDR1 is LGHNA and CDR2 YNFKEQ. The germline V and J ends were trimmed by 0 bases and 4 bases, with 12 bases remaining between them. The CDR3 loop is CASSQDSLRGTGELFF. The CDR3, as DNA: TGTGCCAGCAGCCAAGATTCTCTACGGGGCACCGGGGAGCTGTTTTTT.

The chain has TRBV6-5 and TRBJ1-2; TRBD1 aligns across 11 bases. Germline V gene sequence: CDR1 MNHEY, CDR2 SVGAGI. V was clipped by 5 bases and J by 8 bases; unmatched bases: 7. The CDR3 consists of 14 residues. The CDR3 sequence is CASSQGQGGRGYTF. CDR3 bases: TGTGCCAGCAGTCAGGGACAGGGGGGAAGGGGCTACACCTTC.

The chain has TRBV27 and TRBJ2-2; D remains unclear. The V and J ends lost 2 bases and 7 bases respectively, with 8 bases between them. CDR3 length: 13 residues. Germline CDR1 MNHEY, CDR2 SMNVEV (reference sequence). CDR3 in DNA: TGTGCCAGCAGTTTACGAGTCGGCGGGGAGCTGTTTTTT. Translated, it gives CASSLRVGGELFF.

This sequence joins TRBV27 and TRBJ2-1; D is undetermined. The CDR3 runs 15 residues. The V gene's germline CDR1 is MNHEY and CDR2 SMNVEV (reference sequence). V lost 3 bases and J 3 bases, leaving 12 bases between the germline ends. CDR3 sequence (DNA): TGTGCCAGCAGTTTGTCAGGAATAGGCTACAATGAGCAGTTCTTC. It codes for CASSLSGIGYNEQFF.

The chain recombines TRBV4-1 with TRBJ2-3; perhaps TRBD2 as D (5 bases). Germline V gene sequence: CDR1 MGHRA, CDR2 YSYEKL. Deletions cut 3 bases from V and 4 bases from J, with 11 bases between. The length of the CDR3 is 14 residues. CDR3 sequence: CASSHKRFPDTQYF. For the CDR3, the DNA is TGCGCCAGCAGCCACAAGCGGTTTCCAGATACGCAGTATTTT.

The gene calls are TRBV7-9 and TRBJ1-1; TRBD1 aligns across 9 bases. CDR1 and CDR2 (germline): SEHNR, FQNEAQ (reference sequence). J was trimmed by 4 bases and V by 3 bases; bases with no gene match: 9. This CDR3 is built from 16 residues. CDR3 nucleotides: TGTGCCAGCAGCTTGCCGGGACAGGGTCTGTCCACTGAAGCTTTCTTT. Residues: CASSLPGQGLSTEAFF.

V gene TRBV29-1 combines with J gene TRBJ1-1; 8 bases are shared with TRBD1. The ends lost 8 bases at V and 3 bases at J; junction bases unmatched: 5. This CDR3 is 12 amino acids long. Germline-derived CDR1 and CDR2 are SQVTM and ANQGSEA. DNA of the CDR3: TGCAGCCCAGGGGGCATCGACACTGAAGCTTTCTTT. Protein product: CSPGGIDTEAFF.

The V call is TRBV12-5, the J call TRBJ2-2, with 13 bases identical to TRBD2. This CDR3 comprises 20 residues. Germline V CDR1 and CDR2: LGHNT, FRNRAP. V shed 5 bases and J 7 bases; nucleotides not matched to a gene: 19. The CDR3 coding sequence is TGTGCTAGTGGTCAGAGGACTAGCGGGAGACTCCCTCTCATGGGCGGGGAGCTGTTTTTT. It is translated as CASGQRTSGRLPLMGGELFF. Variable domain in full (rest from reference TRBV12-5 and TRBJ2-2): DARVTQTPRHKVTEMGQEVTMRCQPILGHNTVFWYRQTMMQGLELLAYFRNRAPLDDSGMPKDRFSAEMPDATLATLKIQPSEPRDSAVYFCASGQRTSGRLPLMGGELFFGEGSRLTVL.

The CDR3 DNA reads TGTGCCAGCAGCGAGAGCGGGACCTACGAGCAGTACTTC. Encoded protein: CASSESGTYEQYF. This sequence joins TRBV9 and TRBJ2-5; 7 nucleotides match TRBD2. The last part of the DNA fits TRBJ2-7 better; the J call may be wrong. Germline CDR1 reads SGDLS; CDR2 reads YYNGEE. There are 13 residues in the CDR3.

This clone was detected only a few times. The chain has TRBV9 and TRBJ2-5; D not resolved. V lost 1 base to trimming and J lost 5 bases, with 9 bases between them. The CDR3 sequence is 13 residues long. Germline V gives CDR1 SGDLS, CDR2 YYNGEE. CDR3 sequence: CASSVRLLETQYF. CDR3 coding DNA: TGTGCCAGCAGCGTACGTCTTCTGGAGACCCAGTACTTC. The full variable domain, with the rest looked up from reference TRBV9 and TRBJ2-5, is DSGVTQTPKHLITATGQRVTLRCSPRSGDLSVYWYQQSLDQGLQFLIQYYNGEERAKGNILERFSAQQFPDLHSELNLSSLELGDSALYFCASSVRLLETQYFGPGTRLLVL.

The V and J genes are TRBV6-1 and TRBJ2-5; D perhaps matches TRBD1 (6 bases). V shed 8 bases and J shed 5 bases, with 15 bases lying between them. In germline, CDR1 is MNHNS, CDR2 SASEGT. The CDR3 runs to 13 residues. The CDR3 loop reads CASGKTGLETQYF. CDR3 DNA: TGTGCCAGCGGGAAAACAGGGTTGGAGACCCAGTACTTC.

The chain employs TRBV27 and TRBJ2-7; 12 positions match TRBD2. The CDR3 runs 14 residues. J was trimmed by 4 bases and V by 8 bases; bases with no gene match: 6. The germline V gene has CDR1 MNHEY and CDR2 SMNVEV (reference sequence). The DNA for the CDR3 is TGTGCCAGCCGCCTACTAGCGGGAGGATACGAGCAGTACTTC. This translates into CASRLLAGGYEQYF.

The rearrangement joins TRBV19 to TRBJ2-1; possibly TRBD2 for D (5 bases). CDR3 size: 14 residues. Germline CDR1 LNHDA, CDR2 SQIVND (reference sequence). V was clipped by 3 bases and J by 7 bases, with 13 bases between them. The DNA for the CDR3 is TGTGCCAGTAGTATTATTCGCGGGTTGAATGAGCAGTTCTTC. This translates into CASSIIRGLNEQFF.

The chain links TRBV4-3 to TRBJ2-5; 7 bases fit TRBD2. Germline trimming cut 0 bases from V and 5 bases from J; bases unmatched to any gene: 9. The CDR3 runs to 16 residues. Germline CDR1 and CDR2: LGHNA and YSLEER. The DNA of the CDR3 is TGCGCCAGCAGCCAAGATCGGTGGCAGGGAGGGGAGACCCAGTACTTC. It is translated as CASSQDRWQGGETQYF.

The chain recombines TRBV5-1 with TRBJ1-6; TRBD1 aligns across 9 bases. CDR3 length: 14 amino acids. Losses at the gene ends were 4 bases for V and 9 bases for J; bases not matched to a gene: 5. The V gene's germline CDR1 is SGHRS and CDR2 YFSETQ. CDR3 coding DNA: TGCGCCAGCAGCATCGGACAGGGGCCTTCACCCCTCCACTTT. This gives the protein CASSIGQGPSPLHF.

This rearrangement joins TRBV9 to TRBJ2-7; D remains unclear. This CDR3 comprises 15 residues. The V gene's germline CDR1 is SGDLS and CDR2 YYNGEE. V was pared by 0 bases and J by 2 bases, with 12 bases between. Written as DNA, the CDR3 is TGTGCCAGCAGCGTAGGTGTCTCCGAGACCTACGAGCAGTACTTC. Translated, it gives CASSVGVSETYEQYF.

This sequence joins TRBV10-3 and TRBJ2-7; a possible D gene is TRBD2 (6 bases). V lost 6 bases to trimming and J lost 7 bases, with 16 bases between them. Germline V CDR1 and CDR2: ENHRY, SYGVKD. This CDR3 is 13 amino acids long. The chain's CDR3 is CAISFPGVIEQYF. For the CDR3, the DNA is TGTGCCATCAGCTTCCCGGGAGTGATTGAGCAGTACTTC.

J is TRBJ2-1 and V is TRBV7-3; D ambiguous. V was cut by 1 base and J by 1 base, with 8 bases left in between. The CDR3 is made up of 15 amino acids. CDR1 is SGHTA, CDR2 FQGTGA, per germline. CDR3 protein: CASSLSGASYNEQFF. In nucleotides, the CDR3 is TGTGCCAGCAGCTTAAGTGGAGCTTCCTACAATGAGCAGTTCTTC.

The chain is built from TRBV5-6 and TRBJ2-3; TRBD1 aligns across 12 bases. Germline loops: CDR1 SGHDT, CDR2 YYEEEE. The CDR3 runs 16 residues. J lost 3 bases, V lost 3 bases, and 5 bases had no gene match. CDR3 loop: CASSSRDRGLTDTQYF. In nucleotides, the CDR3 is TGTGCCAGCAGCTCCCGGGACAGGGGGCTTACAGATACGCAGTATTTT.

CDR3 nucleotide sequence: TGCGCCAGCAGCCTCCGGGATCCAGGAGCCCACGAGCAGTACTTC. This translates into CASSLRDPGAHEQYF. The chain carries TRBV4-1 and TRBJ2-7; the D gene is possibly TRBD2 (5 bases). The V end was cut by 4 bases, the J end by 5 bases, with 18 bases between. Germline values: CDR1 MGHRA, CDR2 YSYEKL. The CDR3 extends over 15 amino acids.

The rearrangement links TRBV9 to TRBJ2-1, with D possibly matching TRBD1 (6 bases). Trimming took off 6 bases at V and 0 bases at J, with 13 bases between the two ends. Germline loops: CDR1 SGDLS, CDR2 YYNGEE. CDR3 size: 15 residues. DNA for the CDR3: TGTGCCAGCAAACAGGGCATGGGCTCCTACAATGAGCAGTTCTTC. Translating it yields CASKQGMGSYNEQFF.

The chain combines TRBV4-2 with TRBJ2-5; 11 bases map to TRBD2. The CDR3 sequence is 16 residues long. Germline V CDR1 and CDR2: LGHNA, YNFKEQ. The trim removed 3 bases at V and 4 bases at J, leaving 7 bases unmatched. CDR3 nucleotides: TGTGCCAGCAGCCATTCCGGGACTAGCGGTCGAGAGACCCAGTACTTC. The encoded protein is CASSHSGTSGRETQYF.

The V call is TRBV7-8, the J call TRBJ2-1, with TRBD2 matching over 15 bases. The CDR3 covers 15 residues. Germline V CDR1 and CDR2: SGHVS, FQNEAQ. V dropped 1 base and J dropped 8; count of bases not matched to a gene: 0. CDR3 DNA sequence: TGTGCCAGCAGCTTAGGGACTAGCGGGAGGGATGAGCAGTTCTTC. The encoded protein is CASSLGTSGRDEQFF.

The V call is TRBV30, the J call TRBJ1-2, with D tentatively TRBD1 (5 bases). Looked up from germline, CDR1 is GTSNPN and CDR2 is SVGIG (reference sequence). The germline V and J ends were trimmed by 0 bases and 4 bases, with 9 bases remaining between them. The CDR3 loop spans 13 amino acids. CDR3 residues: CAWSVDRGYGYTF. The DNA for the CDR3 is TGTGCCTGGAGTGTAGATAGGGGCTATGGCTACACCTTC.